The 21 T cell receptor beta chains below all came from one sample that was sequenced in a study of cytomegalovirus exposure and HLA in healthy donors. The PCR contained 60 Vbeta and 13 Jbeta primers. Profiling relied on immunoSEQ multiplex PCR, and the TCRdb table lists in-frame clones only, not all of them. Of about 160,000 clones detected, more than 80% appear once; the ten largest clones hold about 7%. Sequences were obtained from PBMCs. The source of these receptors is a woman younger than 45 in good health and CMV-seropositive.

The CDR3, as DNA: TGTGCCATCAGTGACTTAGCGGTCGAGCAGTACTTC. Encoded protein: CAISDLAVEQYF. This rearrangement joins TRBV10-3 to TRBJ2-7; possible D gene TRBD2, 6 bases. Deletions cut 3 bases from V and 6 bases from J, with 9 bases between. There are 12 residues in the CDR3. Germline loops: CDR1 ENHRY, CDR2 SYGVKD.

The chain uses TRBV28 and TRBJ1-1; 8 positions agree with TRBD1. This CDR3 contains 14 residues. With 2 bases clipped from V and 4 bases from J, the junction kept 3 bases outside the gene matches. Germline V gives CDR1 MDHEN, CDR2 SYDVKM. CDR3 sequence: CASSLLGQGTEAFF. For the CDR3, the DNA is TGTGCCAGCAGTTTACTAGGACAGGGCACTGAAGCTTTCTTT.

The J gene is TRBJ2-7, the V gene TRBV6-5, with 7 bases lining up with TRBD2. CDR3 length: 14 residues. J gave up 0 bases and V 11 bases, and 10 bases lay outside the gene matches. The V gene's germline CDR1 is MNHEY and CDR2 SVGAGI. CDR3 in DNA: TGTGCCTCTAGGCGGGGGACGGACTCCTACGAGCAGTACTTC. It is translated as CASRRGTDSYEQYF.

This chain connects TRBV20-1 to TRBJ2-1; D ambiguous. In germline, CDR1 is DFQATT, CDR2 SNEGSKA (reference sequence). The length of the CDR3 is 10 residues. The V and J ends lost 3 bases and 6 bases respectively, with 3 bases between them. CDR3 DNA: TGCAGTGCTAGCGTCAATGAGCAGTTCTTC. This sequence encodes CSASVNEQFF.

This clone was picked up a small number of times. The rearrangement joins TRBV9 to TRBJ1-4; weak D call: TRBD1 (6 bases). The germline V gene has CDR1 SGDLS and CDR2 YYNGEE. The CDR3 spans 14 residues. V dropped 2 bases and J dropped 4 bases, with 9 bases sitting between them. The CDR3 coding sequence is TGTGCCAGCAGCGTCGGACAGAGTAATGAAAAACTGTTTTTT. Its protein is CASSVGQSNEKLFF. The full variable domain, with the rest looked up from reference TRBV9 and TRBJ1-4, is DSGVTQTPKHLITATGQRVTLRCSPRSGDLSVYWYQQSLDQGLQFLIQYYNGEERAKGNILERFSAQQFPDLHSELNLSSLELGDSALYFCASSVGQSNEKLFFGSGTQLSVL.

The rearrangement joins TRBV5-4 to TRBJ2-2; 9 nucleotides line up with TRBD2. The germline gives CDR1 SGHNT, CDR2 YYREEE (reference sequence). The CDR3 consists of 15 residues. V gave up 0 bases and J gave up 6 bases; unmatched junction bases: 3. CDR3 amino acids: CASSLEVAGAGELFF. Here the CDR3 DNA reads TGTGCCAGCAGCTTGGAGGTAGCGGGGGCCGGGGAGCTGTTTTTT.

This rearrangement joins TRBV5-6 to TRBJ2-4; D is possibly TRBD1 (7 bases). The CDR3 has 13 residues. Germline lookup yields CDR1 SGHDT and CDR2 YYEEEE. Trimming pared 4 bases from V and 13 bases from J, leaving 18 bases between. Here the CDR3 reads CASSPGDRVRQYF. The CDR3, as DNA: TGTGCCAGCAGCCCGGGGGACAGAGTTCGGCAGTACTTC.

The chain combines TRBV23-1 with TRBJ2-1, with D maybe TRBD2 (7 bases). TRBV23-1 carries the ORF label, with uncertain function. V shed 2 bases and J shed 3 bases, with 11 bases lying between them. This CDR3 contains 15 residues. In DNA, the CDR3 is TGCGCCAGCAGTCAAGGAGGGGGGGGCTACAATGAGCAGTTCTTC. It encodes CASSQGGGGYNEQFF.

The rearrangement uses TRBV7-2 and TRBJ2-7; 8 positions agree with TRBD2. Germline loops: CDR1 SGHTA, CDR2 FQGNSA. Trimming at V came to 5 bases and at J to 7 bases, leaving 13 bases not matched to a gene. The CDR3 spans 15 residues. Here the CDR3 reads CASSLTGGGPGEQYF. CDR3 in DNA: TGTGCCAGCAGCCTGACGGGCGGGGGGCCGGGGGAGCAGTACTTC.

The chain uses TRBV7-2 and TRBJ2-7, with TRBD1 as a possible D gene (6 bases). The CDR3 loop spans 15 amino acids. CDR1 is SGHTA, CDR2 FQGNSA, per germline. The V end lost 0 bases, the J end lost 2 bases, and 11 bases lay between the germline ends. The CDR3 protein is CASSLAPGDTYEQYF. CDR3 DNA: TGTGCCAGCAGCTTAGCCCCAGGGGACACCTACGAGCAGTACTTC.

The chain is built from TRBV20-1 and TRBJ1-1; no clear D gene. The CDR3 has 11 amino acids. Trimming took 0 bases from V and 7 from J, leaving 6 bases between them. Germline CDR1 DFQATT, CDR2 SNEGSKA (reference sequence). CDR3 DNA sequence: TGCAGTGCTAGAGAGGCCCTTGAAGCTTTCTTT. It specifies CSAREALEAFF.

The chain combines TRBV6-1 with TRBJ2-3, with TRBD2 as a possible D gene (7 bases). V was cut by 2 bases and J by 6 bases, with 9 bases left in between. The CDR3 contains 13 residues. The germline V gene encodes CDR1 MNHNS and CDR2 SASEGT. The CDR3 DNA reads TGTGCCAGCAGTGAAAGGGGGGGGGATACGCAGTATTTT. Amino acids: CASSERGGDTQYF.

V usage is TRBV7-9 and J usage is TRBJ1-1; no reliable D call. The CDR3 has 12 amino acids. Germline CDR1 SEHNR, CDR2 FQNEAQ (reference sequence). Trimming left V 4 bases short and J 3 bases short, with 6 bases between. Here the CDR3 DNA reads TGTGCCAGCAGCTCCCCTTACACTGAAGCTTTCTTT. It encodes CASSSPYTEAFF.

J is TRBJ2-1 and V is TRBV11-1; the D gene is possibly TRBD2 (5 bases). Germline loops: CDR1 SGHAT, CDR2 FQDESV (reference sequence). CDR3 length: 16 amino acids. Trimming removed 4 bases at V and 6 bases at J, with 19 bases between. In DNA form, the CDR3 reads TGTGCCAGCAGCTCTTCTGCGTGGCAGAGCGGCAATGAGCAGTTCTTC. It codes for CASSSSAWQSGNEQFF.

The chain employs TRBV6-6 and TRBJ2-7; TRBD1 aligns across 7 bases. The CDR3 consists of 13 residues. Trimming at V came to 6 bases and at J to 3 bases, leaving 5 bases not matched to a gene. Germline CDR1 MNHNY, CDR2 SVGAGI (reference sequence). CDR3 protein: CASRGDSLYEQYF. DNA of the CDR3: TGTGCCAGCAGGGGGGACAGCCTCTACGAGCAGTACTTC.

The genes are TRBV28 and TRBJ1-6; weak D call: TRBD1 (5 bases). The CDR3 runs to 16 residues. V dropped 8 bases and J dropped 2 bases, with 16 bases sitting between them. Germline V lookup: CDR1 MDHEN, CDR2 SYDVKM. The CDR3 here is CASCLTGGAYNSPLHF. For the CDR3, the DNA is TGTGCCAGCTGCCTCACGGGGGGGGCCTATAATTCACCCCTCCACTTT.

The chain combines TRBV7-3 with TRBJ2-1; TRBD2 might be the D (6 bases). Trimming took off 1 base at V and 10 bases at J, with 14 bases between the two ends. Germline loops: CDR1 SGHTA, CDR2 FQGTGA. The CDR3 covers 14 residues. The DNA of the CDR3 is TGTGCCAGCAGCTTAATCCTTGGGGCGGGGGAGCAGTTCTTC. Translated, it gives CASSLILGAGEQFF.

The chain uses TRBV6-5 and TRBJ1-6; D not resolved. The CDR3 spans 13 residues. CDR1 and CDR2 from the germline V gene are MNHEY and SVGAGI. V dropped 6 bases and J dropped 5 bases, with 8 bases sitting between them. The CDR3 loop reads CASRPRDNSPLHF. The CDR3 DNA reads as TGTGCCAGCAGGCCGAGGGATAATTCACCCCTCCACTTT.

Written as DNA, the CDR3 is TGTGCCAGCAGTGGAGGTAACGGCTACACCTTC. Its translation: CASSGGNGYTF. J is TRBJ1-2 and V is TRBV7-3; D remains unclear. CDR3 size: 11 residues. Germline loops: CDR1 SGHTA, CDR2 FQGTGA. The V end was cut by 6 bases, the J end by 8 bases, with 10 bases between.

The table lists this clone with a count of one. The rearrangement uses TRBV4-1 and TRBJ2-1, with TRBD1 identical over 7 bases. The CDR3 sequence is 13 residues long. The trim removed 4 bases at V and 7 bases at J, leaving 4 bases unmatched. Germline-derived CDR1 and CDR2 are MGHRA and YSYEKL. CDR3 region: CASSPRQGNEQFF. CDR3 sequence (DNA): TGCGCCAGCAGCCCTAGACAGGGAAATGAGCAGTTCTTC.

A single count supports this clone. The V and J genes are TRBV6-1 and TRBJ2-1, with D tentatively TRBD1 (5 bases). CDR1 is MNHNS, CDR2 SASEGT, per germline. This CDR3 contains 13 residues. Trimming cost V 6 bases and J 7 bases, with 13 bases left between them. The CDR3 is CASRIQGRNEQFF. The CDR3 DNA follows: TGTGCCAGCAGAATCCAGGGTAGGAATGAGCAGTTCTTC.